These T cell receptor beta chains were read from a single sample in a study of T cells in Graves' hyperthyroidism and ophthalmopathy. TCRdb re-derived calls from the multiplex PCR reads in MiXCR, one entry per CDR3 protein. The sample shows around 440,000 distinct CDR3 sequences, 15% to 17% of them seen only once. Sequencing was performed on blood. These receptors were collected from a woman between 18 and 29 years old with Graves' hyperthyroidism. Both conserved end residues are part of each CDR3. D genes are given only for firm matches. Clone sizes are given selectively: once, few, many, or a class where the clone is expanded.

d_call cdr3_length j_call v_call clone_size cdr3_aa
- 15 TRBJ2-3 TRBV11-2 many CASSANGGGVDTQYF
- 13 TRBJ1-5 TRBV7-2 - CASSLKDSQPQHF
TRBD1 15 TRBJ2-3 TRBV18 - CASSLRDRDTDTQYF
TRBD2 16 TRBJ2-3 TRBV10-1 few CASSDSGTSVPDTQYF
- 12 TRBJ2-5 TRBV6-1 many CASTEGRREWYF
TRBD2 20 TRBJ2-3 TRBV7-8 - CASSPLGLAGGRKLTDTQYF
- 17 TRBJ1-6 TRBV20-1 few CSARDPMDGGVHSPLHF
- 13 TRBJ2-1 TRBV7-2 many CASSLGTDNEQFF
- 16 TRBJ1-1 TRBV5-5 many CASSFTVGGFGTEAFF
- 13 TRBJ1-1 TRBV13 few CASSLSPTLGAFF
TRBD1 15 TRBJ1-5 TRBV24-1 - CATRIGTGQDQPQHF
TRBD1 11 TRBJ2-1 TRBV12-3/TRBV12-4 - CASRTGGVKFF
- 15 TRBJ1-1 TRBV4-1 many CASSQDRTSRTEAFF
TRBD1 16 TRBJ2-1 TRBV29-1 few CSVEARDRGIYNEQFF
- 14 TRBJ2-7 TRBV20-1 many CSARFGRGTYEQYF
- 16 TRBJ2-1 TRBV9 - CASSLEGDRSYNEQFF
- 16 TRBJ2-3 TRBV10-3 - CAISESSDPSTDTQYF
- 13 TRBJ1-2 TRBV28 many CASSLTLNYGYTF
- 14 TRBJ1-1 TRBV19 - CASTHRDTDTEAFF
- 13 TRBJ2-5 TRBV6-2/TRBV6-3 - CASSYFSLGTQYF
TRBD1 15 TRBJ2-5 TRBV20-1 many CSANSPGGSVETQYF
- 12 TRBJ2-7 TRBV29-1 many CSATTGPYEQYF
TRBD1 15 TRBJ2-1 TRBV6-2/TRBV6-3 - CASSLGQAPYNEQFF
TRBD2 14 TRBJ2-1 TRBV20-1 - CSATPSGYYNEQFF
TRBD2 14 TRBJ2-3 TRBV7-3 many CASSLVAGPDTQYF
- 16 TRBJ1-4 TRBV11-2 many CASSLGSLWVNEKLFF
- 15 TRBJ1-5 TRBV4-2 - CASSSNGGGNQPQHF
TRBD1 15 TRBJ2-2 TRBV28 - CASREGQGGTGELFF
TRBD2 16 TRBJ2-7 TRBV18 - CASSPPGTSGRYEQYF
- 13 TRBJ2-7 TRBV2 few CASMTGGSYEQYF
- 13 TRBJ1-1 TRBV24-1 many CATSDFMNTEAFF
- 14 TRBJ2-3 TRBV5-4 - CASTVRSGTDTQYF
TRBD1 16 TRBJ2-2 TRBV4-1 - CASSHAGTVNTGELFF
- 16 TRBJ1-1 TRBV9 many CASSRRQSGLYSEAFF
- 13 TRBJ2-7 TRBV28 many CASSLGDATEQYF
- 10 TRBJ2-3 TRBV20-1 many CSAVSDTQYF
- 14 TRBJ1-4 TRBV12-3/TRBV12-4 many CASSNPRGHEKLFF
TRBD1 15 TRBJ2-7 TRBV20-1 many CSASVPTGAAYEQYF
- 17 TRBJ2-7 TRBV9 few CASSVGGTGPGVHEQYF
- 13 TRBJ2-3 TRBV11-3 - CARPGLFQDTQYF
TRBD2 18 TRBJ2-7 TRBV11-2 - CASSPPGLAARSSYEQYF
- 15 TRBJ2-2 TRBV2 many CASSASGQGTGELFF
- 15 TRBJ1-4 TRBV5-1 many CASSLGRGTNEKLFF
TRBD2 14 TRBJ2-1 TRBV20-1 many CSASSGSDYNEQFF
- 15 TRBJ2-1 TRBV9 few CASSRNSWAYNEQFF
- 12 TRBJ2-5 TRBV20-1 - CSATTQRETQYF
TRBD1 14 TRBJ1-4 TRBV29-1 - CSVEETGGPEKLFF
- 14 TRBJ2-3 TRBV5-1 many CASSPPGDTDTQYF
- 15 TRBJ1-1 TRBV2 many CASTLGAGPGTEAFF
TRBD2 17 TRBJ2-1 TRBV4-2 few CASSRGTSGLTYNEQFF
- 11 TRBJ1-5 TRBV29-1 few CSVGDDQPQHF
TRBD2 12 TRBJ2-7 TRBV18 many CASSPGGIEQYF
TRBD1 14 TRBJ1-2 TRBV6-1 few CAGRRPGQHYGYTF
- 13 TRBJ2-1 TRBV2 many CASEPHAGDEQFF
TRBD1 18 TRBJ1-2 TRBV7-2 few CASSLSPPTGATNYGYTF
- 16 TRBJ1-2 TRBV11-2 many CASSSAGASSFYGYTF
- 13 TRBJ1-1 TRBV5-1 many CASSVTANTEAFF
TRBD2 13 TRBJ2-3 TRBV11-1 many CASSKLASDTQYF